The 9 T cell receptor beta chains listed next were all sequenced from one sample in a study of blood T cell repertoires in COVID-19 (dated by TCRdb to between 2020 and 2021). The method was the immunoSEQ multiplex PCR assay. Not all clones reach the TCRdb copy of this immuneACCESS table, which keeps in-frame sequences only. Checked studies attribute under half of the gap to unresolved V genes and leave the rest unexplained. In all, the sample holds some 130,000 clones, and about 80% of those were seen once. In total, the top ten clones hold 44% of the sample. Source material: peripheral blood. These receptors came from a human donor in a cohort sampled during active COVID-19.

V gene TRBV6-2 or TRBV6-3 combines with J gene TRBJ1-2; no definite D call. Germline V gene data show CDR1 as MNHEY and CDR2 as SVGEGT. Trimming took 5 bases from V and 4 from J, leaving 8 bases between them. This CDR3 spans 12 amino acids. The CDR3 here is CASSDYGYGYTF. The DNA of the CDR3 is TGTGCCAGCAGTGACTACGGCTATGGCTACACCTTC.

The V gene is TRBV5-1, the J gene TRBJ2-7; 12 nucleotides agree with TRBD1. V trimming: 3 bases; J trimming: 5 bases; junction bases outside the gene matches: 6. Per the germline V gene, CDR1 is SGHRS and CDR2 is YFSETQ. This CDR3 comprises 15 residues. CDR3 coding DNA: TGCGCCAGCAGCTCGAAAGGGACAGGGGGCGACGAGCAGTACTTC. This gives the protein CASSSKGTGGDEQYF.

The V gene is TRBV11-2, the J gene TRBJ1-1; D uncertain. With 1 base removed from V and 1 base from J, the gap between germline ends came to 4 bases. Germline V gene sequence: CDR1 SGHAT, CDR2 FQNNGV. CDR3 length: 13 amino acids. The CDR3 region has the DNA TGTGCCAGCAGCTTAGTGCGGAACACTGAAGCTTTCTTT. This gives the protein CASSLVRNTEAFF.

V usage is TRBV7-2 and J usage is TRBJ2-4; D perhaps matches TRBD1 (5 bases). The V gene's germline CDR1 is SGHTA and CDR2 FQGNSA. The CDR3 runs 14 residues. Trimming shortened V by 3 bases and J by 7 bases, and 13 bases separated the two germline ends. The CDR3 coding sequence is TGTGCCAGCAGCTTTACAGGATCACCGAACATTCAGTACTTC. Its translation: CASSFTGSPNIQYF.

The gene calls are TRBV5-4 and TRBJ2-2, with TRBD1 identical over 7 bases. J lost 4 bases, V lost 3 bases, and 9 bases had no gene match. Germline V gives CDR1 SGHNT, CDR2 YYREEE (reference sequence). The CDR3 covers 16 residues. The DNA of the CDR3 is TGTGCCAGCAGCTCCCCTTTACAGGGGTCCACCGGGGAGCTGTTTTTT. Residues: CASSSPLQGSTGELFF. The full variable domain, its missing parts supplied by reference TRBV5-4 and TRBJ2-2, is ETGVTQSPTHLIKTRGQQVTLRCSSQSGHNTVSWYQQALGQGPQFIFQYYREEENGRGNFPPRFSGLQFPNYSSELNVNALELDDSALYLCASSSPLQGSTGELFFGEGSRLTVL.

This chain joins TRBV10-3 and TRBJ2-3; TRBD1 might be the D (6 bases). The V and J ends lost 0 bases and 7 bases respectively, with 17 bases between them. From germline, CDR1 is ENHRY and CDR2 SYGVKD. CDR3 length: 16 amino acids. The DNA for the CDR3 is TGTGCCATCAGTGAGTCGAAACAGGGAAGGGGATATACGCAGTATTTT. Protein product: CAISESKQGRGYTQYF.

The V call is TRBV4-1, the J call TRBJ2-5; the match to TRBD2 covers 9 bases. Germline V lookup: CDR1 MGHRA, CDR2 YSYEKL. The CDR3 is 18 residues long. With V trimmed by 0 bases and J by 7 bases, 15 bases remained unmatched. The CDR3 is CASSQDPGTSSPLGTQYF. DNA for the CDR3: TGCGCCAGCAGCCAAGATCCCGGGACTAGCAGCCCCCTCGGGACCCAGTACTTC.

This clone was seen once. The rearrangement links TRBV7-2 to TRBJ1-2, with a possible D match to TRBD1 (6 bases). Trimming took 5 bases from V and 3 from J, leaving 13 bases between them. The CDR3 contains 14 residues. Germline CDR1 reads SGHTA; CDR2 reads FQGNSA. The CDR3 region is CASSHGSGDYGYTF. The CDR3 coding sequence is TGTGCCAGCAGCCATGGGTCAGGGGACTATGGCTACACCTTC.

The chain uses TRBV6-5 and TRBJ2-7; TRBD2 matches 8 bases. The length of the CDR3 is 13 residues. With 10 bases clipped from V and 0 bases from J, the junction kept 5 bases outside the gene matches. The germline V gene has CDR1 MNHEY and CDR2 SVGAGI. The CDR3 reads CATRGLVSYEQYF. CDR3 sequence (DNA): TGTGCCACCAGGGGACTAGTCTCCTACGAGCAGTACTTC.